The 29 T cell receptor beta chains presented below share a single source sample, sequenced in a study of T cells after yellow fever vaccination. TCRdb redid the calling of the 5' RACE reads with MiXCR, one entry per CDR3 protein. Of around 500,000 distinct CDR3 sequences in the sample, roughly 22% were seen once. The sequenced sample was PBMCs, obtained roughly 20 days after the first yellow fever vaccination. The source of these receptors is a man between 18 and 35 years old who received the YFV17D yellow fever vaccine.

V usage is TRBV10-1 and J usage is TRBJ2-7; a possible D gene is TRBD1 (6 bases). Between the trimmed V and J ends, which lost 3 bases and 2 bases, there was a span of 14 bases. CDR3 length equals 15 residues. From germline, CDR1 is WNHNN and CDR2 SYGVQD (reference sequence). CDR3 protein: CASSDLPGQTYEQYF. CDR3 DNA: TGCGCCAGCAGTGACCTTCCGGGACAAACCTACGAGCAGTACTTC.

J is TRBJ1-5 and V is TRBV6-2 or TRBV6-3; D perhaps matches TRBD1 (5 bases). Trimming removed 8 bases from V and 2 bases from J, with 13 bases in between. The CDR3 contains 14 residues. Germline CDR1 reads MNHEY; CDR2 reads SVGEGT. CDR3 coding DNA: TGTGCCAGCTCAAAAGGGGCCCGCAATCAGCCCCAGCATTTT. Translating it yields CASSKGARNQPQHF.

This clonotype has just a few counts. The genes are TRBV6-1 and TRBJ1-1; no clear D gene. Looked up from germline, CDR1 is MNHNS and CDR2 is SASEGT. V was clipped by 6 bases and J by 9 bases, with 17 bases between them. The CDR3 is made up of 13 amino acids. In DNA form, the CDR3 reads TGTGCCAGCAGAGATTCGGGTACCCTTCAAGCTTTCTTT. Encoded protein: CASRDSGTLQAFF.

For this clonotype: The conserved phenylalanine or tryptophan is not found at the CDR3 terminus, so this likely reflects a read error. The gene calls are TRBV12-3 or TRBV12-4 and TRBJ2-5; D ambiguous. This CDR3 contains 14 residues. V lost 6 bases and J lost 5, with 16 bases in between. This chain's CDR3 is CASSRASLGETQYS. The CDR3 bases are TGTGCCAGCAGCCGGGCCTCCCTGGGCGAGACCCAGTACTCC.

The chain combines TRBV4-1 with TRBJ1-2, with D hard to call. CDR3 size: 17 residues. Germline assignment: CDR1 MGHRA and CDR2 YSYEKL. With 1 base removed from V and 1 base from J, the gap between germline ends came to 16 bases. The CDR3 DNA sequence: TGCGCCAGCAGCCAAGTTTTAGGGAGAGCGATTAACTATGGCTACACCTTC. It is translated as CASSQVLGRAINYGYTF.

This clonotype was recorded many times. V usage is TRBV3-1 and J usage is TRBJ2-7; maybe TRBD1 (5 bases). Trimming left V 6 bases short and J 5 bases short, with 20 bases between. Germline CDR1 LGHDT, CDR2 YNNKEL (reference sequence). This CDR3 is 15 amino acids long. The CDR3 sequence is CASSGASLMWNEQYF. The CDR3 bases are TGTGCCAGCAGTGGGGCAAGTCTTATGTGGAACGAGCAGTACTTC.

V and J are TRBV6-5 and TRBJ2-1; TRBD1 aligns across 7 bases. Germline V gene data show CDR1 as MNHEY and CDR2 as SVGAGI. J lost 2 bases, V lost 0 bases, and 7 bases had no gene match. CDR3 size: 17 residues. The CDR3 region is CASSYSNQGVAYNEQFF. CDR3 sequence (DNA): TGTGCCAGCAGTTACTCCAATCAGGGGGTCGCCTACAATGAGCAGTTCTTC.

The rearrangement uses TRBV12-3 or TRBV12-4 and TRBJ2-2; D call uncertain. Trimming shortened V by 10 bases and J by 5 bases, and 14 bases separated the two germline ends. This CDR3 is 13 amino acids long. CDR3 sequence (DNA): TGTGCCATCTTCGGTAGGGATACCGGGGAGCTGTTTTTT. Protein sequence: CAIFGRDTGELFF.

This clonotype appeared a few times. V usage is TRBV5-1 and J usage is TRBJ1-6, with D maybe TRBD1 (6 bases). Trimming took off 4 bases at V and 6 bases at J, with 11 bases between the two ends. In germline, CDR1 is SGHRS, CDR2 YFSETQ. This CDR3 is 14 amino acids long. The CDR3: CASSVDSGNSPLHF. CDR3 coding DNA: TGCGCCAGCAGCGTGGACAGCGGTAATTCACCCCTCCACTTT.

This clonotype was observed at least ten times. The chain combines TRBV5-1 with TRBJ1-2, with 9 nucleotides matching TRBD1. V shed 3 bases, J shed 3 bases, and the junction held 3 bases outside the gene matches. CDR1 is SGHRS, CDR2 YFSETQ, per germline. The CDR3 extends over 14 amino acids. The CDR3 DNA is TGCGCCAGCAGCTCTACAGGGGGCCACTATGGCTACACCTTC. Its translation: CASSSTGGHYGYTF.

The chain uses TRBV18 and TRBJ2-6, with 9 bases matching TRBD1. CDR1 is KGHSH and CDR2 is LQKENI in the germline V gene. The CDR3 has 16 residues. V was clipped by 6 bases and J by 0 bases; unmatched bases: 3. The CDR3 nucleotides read TGTGCCAGCTCCGGGACAGGGAGCTCTGGGGCCAACGTCCTGACTTTC. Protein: CASSGTGSSGANVLTF.

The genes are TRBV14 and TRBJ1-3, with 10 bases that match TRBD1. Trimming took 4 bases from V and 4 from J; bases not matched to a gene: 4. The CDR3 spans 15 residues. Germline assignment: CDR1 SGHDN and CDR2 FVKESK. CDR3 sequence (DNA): TGTGCCAGCAGCCGAGGGACAGGGGCCGGAAACACCATATATTTT. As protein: CASSRGTGAGNTIYF.

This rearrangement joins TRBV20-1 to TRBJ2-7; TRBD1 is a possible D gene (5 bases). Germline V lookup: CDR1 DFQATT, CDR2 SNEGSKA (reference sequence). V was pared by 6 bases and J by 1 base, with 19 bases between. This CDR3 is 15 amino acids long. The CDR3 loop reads CSASTPYGQSYEQYV. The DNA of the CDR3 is TGCAGTGCCAGCACTCCTTATGGACAATCCTACGAGCAGTACGTC.

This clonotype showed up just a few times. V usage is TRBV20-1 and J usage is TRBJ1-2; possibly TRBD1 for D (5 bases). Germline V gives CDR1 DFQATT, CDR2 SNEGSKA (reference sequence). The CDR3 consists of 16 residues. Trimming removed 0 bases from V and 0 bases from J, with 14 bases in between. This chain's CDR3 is CSAREGREVPNYGYTF. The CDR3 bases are TGCAGTGCTAGAGAAGGCAGGGAGGTCCCTAACTATGGCTACACCTTC.

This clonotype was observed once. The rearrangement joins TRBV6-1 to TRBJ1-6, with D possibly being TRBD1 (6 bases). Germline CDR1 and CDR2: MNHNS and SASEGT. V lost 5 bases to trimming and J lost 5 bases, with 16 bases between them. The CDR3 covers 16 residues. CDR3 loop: CASSPDRYFDNSPLHF. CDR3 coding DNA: TGTGCCAGCAGTCCCGACAGGTACTTCGATAATTCACCCCTCCACTTT.

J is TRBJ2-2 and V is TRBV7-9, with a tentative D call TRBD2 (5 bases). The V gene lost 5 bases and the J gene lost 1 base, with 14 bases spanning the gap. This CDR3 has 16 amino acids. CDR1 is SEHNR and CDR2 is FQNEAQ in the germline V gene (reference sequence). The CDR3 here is CASSKIALLNTGELFF. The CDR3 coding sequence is TGTGCCAGCAGCAAGATAGCGCTACTGAACACCGGGGAGCTGTTTTTT.

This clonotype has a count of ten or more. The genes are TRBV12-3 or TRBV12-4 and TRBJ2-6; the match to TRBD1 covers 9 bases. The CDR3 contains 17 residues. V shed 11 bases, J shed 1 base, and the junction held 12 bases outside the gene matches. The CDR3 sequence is CASHAGQGFSGANVLTF. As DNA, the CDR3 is TGTGCCTCACACGCGGGACAGGGTTTTTCTGGGGCCAACGTCCTGACTTTC.

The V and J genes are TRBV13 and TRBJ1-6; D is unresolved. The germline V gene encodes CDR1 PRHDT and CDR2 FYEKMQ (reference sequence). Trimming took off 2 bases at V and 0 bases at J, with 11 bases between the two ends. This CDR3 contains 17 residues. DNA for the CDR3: TGTGCCAGCAGCTTACGGGCAGGCAGCTCCTATAATTCACCCCTCCACTTT. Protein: CASSLRAGSSYNSPLHF.

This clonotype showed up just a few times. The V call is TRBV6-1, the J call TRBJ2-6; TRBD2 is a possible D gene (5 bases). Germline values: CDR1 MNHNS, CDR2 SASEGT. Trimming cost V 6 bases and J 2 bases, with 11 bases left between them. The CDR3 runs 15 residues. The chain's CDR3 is CASRDSGAGANVLTF. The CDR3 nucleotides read TGTGCCAGCAGAGATTCCGGGGCTGGGGCCAACGTCCTGACTTTC.

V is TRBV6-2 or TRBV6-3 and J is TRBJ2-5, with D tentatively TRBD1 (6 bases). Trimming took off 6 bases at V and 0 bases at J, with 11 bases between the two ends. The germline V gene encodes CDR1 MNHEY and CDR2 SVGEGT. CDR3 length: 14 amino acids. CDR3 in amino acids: CASRFRGYQETQYF. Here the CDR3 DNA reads TGTGCCAGCAGATTTAGGGGGTACCAAGAGACCCAGTACTTC.

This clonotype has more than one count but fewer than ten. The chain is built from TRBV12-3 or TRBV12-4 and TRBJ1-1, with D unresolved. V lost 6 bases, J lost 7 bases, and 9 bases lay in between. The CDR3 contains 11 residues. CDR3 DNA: TGTGCCAGCAGCCTAGAGGATGAAGCTTTCTTT. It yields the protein CASSLEDEAFF.

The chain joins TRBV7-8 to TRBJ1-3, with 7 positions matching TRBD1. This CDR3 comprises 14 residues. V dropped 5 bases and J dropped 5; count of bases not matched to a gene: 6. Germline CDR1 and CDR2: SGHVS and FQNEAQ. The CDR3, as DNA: TGTGCCAGCAGCATCGGGACAGAGAGAAACACCATATATTTT. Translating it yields CASSIGTERNTIYF.

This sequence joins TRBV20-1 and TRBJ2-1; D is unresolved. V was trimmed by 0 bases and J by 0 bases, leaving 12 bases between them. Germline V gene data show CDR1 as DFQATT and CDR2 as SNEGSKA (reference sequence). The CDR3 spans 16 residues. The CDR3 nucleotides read TGCAGTGCTAGAGATTGGGTGGCGTGCTCCTACAATGAGCAGTTCTTC. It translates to CSARDWVACSYNEQFF.

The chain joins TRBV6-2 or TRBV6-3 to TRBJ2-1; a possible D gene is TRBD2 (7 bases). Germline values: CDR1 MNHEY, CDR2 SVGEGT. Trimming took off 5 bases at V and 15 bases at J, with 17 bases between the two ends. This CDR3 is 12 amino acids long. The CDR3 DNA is TGTGCCAGCAGTCGACAGGCGCGGGGGACGTTCTTC. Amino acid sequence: CASSRQARGTFF.

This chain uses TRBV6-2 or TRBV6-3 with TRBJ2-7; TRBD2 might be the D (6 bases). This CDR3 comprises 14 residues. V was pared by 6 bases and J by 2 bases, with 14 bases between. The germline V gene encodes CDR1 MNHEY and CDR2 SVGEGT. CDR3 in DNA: TGTGCCAGCAGACCTCCAGGGAGGACCTACGAGCAGTACTTC. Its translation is CASRPPGRTYEQYF.

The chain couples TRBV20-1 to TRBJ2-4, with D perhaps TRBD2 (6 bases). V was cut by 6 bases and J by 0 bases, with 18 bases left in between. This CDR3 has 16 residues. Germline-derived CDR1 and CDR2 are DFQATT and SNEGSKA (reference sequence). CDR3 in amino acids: CSAPQRGSLAKNIQYF. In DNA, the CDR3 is TGCAGTGCACCCCAACGGGGGTCCCTAGCCAAAAACATTCAGTACTTC.

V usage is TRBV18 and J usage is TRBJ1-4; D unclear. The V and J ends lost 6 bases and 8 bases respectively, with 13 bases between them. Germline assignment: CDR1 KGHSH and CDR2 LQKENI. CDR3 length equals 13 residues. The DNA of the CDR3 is TGTGCCAGCTCGAGCCCTACGAGGGAAAAACTGTTTTTT. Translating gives CASSSPTREKLFF.

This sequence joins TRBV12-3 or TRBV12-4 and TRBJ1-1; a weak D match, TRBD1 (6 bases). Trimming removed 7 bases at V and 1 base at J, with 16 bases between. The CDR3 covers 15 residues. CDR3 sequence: CASTPLGGQNTEAFF. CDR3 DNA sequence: TGTGCCAGCACCCCCTTAGGGGGACAGAACACTGAAGCTTTCTTT.

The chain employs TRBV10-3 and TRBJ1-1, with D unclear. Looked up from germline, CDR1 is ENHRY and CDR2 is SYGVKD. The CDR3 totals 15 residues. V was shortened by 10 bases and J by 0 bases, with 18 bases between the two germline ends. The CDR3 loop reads CATLPDGRMNTEAFF. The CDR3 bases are TGTGCCACCCTCCCCGACGGGAGAATGAACACTGAAGCTTTCTTT.